The source of this T cell receptor beta chain is a study of cytomegalovirus exposure and HLA in healthy donors. Background on the study: As released early, the data held about 85 million unique TCRs from HLA-typed donors.

Germline V gene data show CDR1 as SNHLY and CDR2 as FYNNEI. J gave up 3 bases and V 3 bases, and 7 bases lay outside the gene matches. The CDR3 length is 15 residues. Overall study findings and caveats: Reported results showed that the classifier diagnosed cytomegalovirus status with high specificity and sensitivity.

Primers included in the PCR were 60 Vbeta and 13 Jbeta primers. Here immunoSEQ multiplex PCR was the method, and the copy in TCRdb shows in-frame clones only, minus some. Here the sample spans under 150,000 clones, roughly 82% being singletons. About this clone: Its antigen is not identified.

J is TRBJ2-5 and V is TRBV2; 7 positions agree with TRBD1. This TCR derives from a man aged 45-65 years in good health and CMV-seronegative. The sequenced sample was PBMCs. The CDR3 region is CASSDGGQFEETQYF. CDR3 sequence (DNA): TGTGCCAGCAGTGATGGGGGACAGTTTGAAGAGACCCAGTACTTC.